The sequence of this T cell receptor beta chain was determined in a study of T cells expressing NK-cell markers. Across the study: CD3+CD56+NKG2C+, CD3+CD56+NKG2C- and CD3+CD56-NKG2C+ T cells, once sorted, supplied the TCR beta repertoires.

CDR3 length: 14 residues. Germline values: CDR1 DFQATT, CDR2 SNEGSKA (reference sequence). Reanalyzing the 5' RACE reads, TCRdb keeps one entry per CDR3 protein, without DNA. The sample holds some 410,000 distinct CDR3 sequences. Turning to this clonotype: Its antigen is not identified.

Overall study results and limits: Dominant NKG2C+ clonotypes in five or six donors made up roughly 1.0-7.0% of CD8+ T cells. Also leading the CD3+CD56-NKG2C+ fraction in several donors were these clonotypes.

This TCR came from a woman between 18 and 70 years old in good health. V gene TRBV20-1 combines with J gene TRBJ2-3. What was sequenced was blood T cells: a sorted CD56 or NKG2C T cell subset, CD4+ or CD8+ T cells, or bulk PBMC T cells (not recorded which). This chain's CDR3 is CSASSGVSTDTQYF.